These 31 T cell receptor beta chains share one sample of origin, sequenced in a study of T cells after yellow fever vaccination. TCRdb reanalysed the 5' RACE reads using MiXCR and keeps one entry per CDR3 protein. Of hundreds of thousands of distinct CDR3 sequences in the sample, roughly 5% were seen once. The sequenced sample was CD4+ T cells sorted from PBMCs, obtained on the day of the yellow fever booster vaccination. Receptors originate from a man younger than 35 who received the YFV17D yellow fever vaccine.

This clonotype was counted only a few times. The V and J genes are TRBV12-3 or TRBV12-4 and TRBJ2-5, with D tentatively TRBD2 (6 bases). Trimming left V 2 bases short and J 4 bases short, with 14 bases between. The CDR3 is made up of 15 amino acids. The CDR3 is CASSLWVLGGETQYF. The CDR3 DNA reads as TGTGCCAGCAGTTTATGGGTTTTGGGGGGAGAGACCCAGTACTTC.

This clonotype has a handful of counts. The chain carries TRBV4-3 and TRBJ2-2; D unresolved. Germline CDR1 LGHNA, CDR2 YSLEER. The CDR3 covers 14 residues. V gave up 4 bases and J gave up 4 bases, with 10 bases separating them. The CDR3, as DNA: TGCGCCAGCAGCCGAACACCGCCCACCGGGGAGCTGTTTTTT. The encoded protein is CASSRTPPTGELFF.

This clonotype was seen a handful of times. This chain uses TRBV6-2 or TRBV6-3 with TRBJ2-6; the match to TRBD1 covers 8 bases. The CDR3 consists of 18 residues. J lost 2 bases, V lost 5 bases, and 11 bases had no gene match. Germline-derived CDR1 and CDR2 are MNHEY and SVGEGT. DNA of the CDR3: TGTGCCAGCAGTCGTAGCCGGGACAGGTGGACTGGGGCCAACGTCCTGACTTTC. It codes for CASSRSRDRWTGANVLTF.

J is TRBJ2-3 and V is TRBV6-1, with D tentatively TRBD1 (5 bases). The CDR3 consists of 14 residues. Between the trimmed V and J ends, which lost 4 bases and 4 bases, there was a span of 12 bases. CDR1 MNHNS and CDR2 SASEGT come from the germline V gene. CDR3 nucleotides: TGTGCCAGCAGTGTAGGACACGGGTCAGATACGCAGTATTTT. Protein: CASSVGHGSDTQYF.

The table lists this clonotype with many counts. The chain joins TRBV20-1 to TRBJ2-7; 8 nucleotides align to TRBD2. Germline V gene sequence: CDR1 DFQATT, CDR2 SNEGSKA (reference sequence). J lost 0 bases, V lost 5 bases, and 6 bases had no gene match. The CDR3 contains 14 residues. The CDR3 spells CSAESGGHSYEQYF. The DNA for the CDR3 is TGCAGTGCTGAGAGCGGGGGCCACTCCTACGAGCAGTACTTC.

The rearrangement links TRBV12-3 or TRBV12-4 to TRBJ1-5; 7 nucleotides agree with TRBD1. The junction had 7 bases not matched to a gene; V was cut back by 5 bases and J by 3 bases. The CDR3 extends over 15 amino acids. The CDR3 DNA reads as TGTGCCAGCAGTACCCAGGGACAGAACAATCAGCCCCAGCATTTT. It encodes CASSTQGQNNQPQHF.

The chain links TRBV6-1 to TRBJ1-2; D gene uncertain. The CDR3 sequence is 12 residues long. From germline, CDR1 is MNHNS and CDR2 SASEGT. Trimming removed 5 bases from V and 7 bases from J, with 11 bases in between. CDR3 sequence reads: CASSTSGGGYTF. As DNA, the CDR3 is TGTGCCAGCAGTACATCGGGCGGTGGCTACACCTTC.

This clonotype was seen at least ten times. This sequence joins TRBV12-3 or TRBV12-4 and TRBJ2-7; a possible D gene is TRBD2 (6 bases). The CDR3 covers 12 residues. V dropped 6 bases and J dropped 4 bases, with 10 bases sitting between them. This CDR3 reads CASRDGGYEQYF. Written as DNA, the CDR3 is TGTGCCAGCAGGGACGGGGGATACGAGCAGTACTTC.

The sample holds a few counts of this clonotype. The rearrangement uses TRBV10-1 and TRBJ2-7; D is unclear. The CDR3 is 13 amino acids. CDR1 and CDR2 from the germline V gene are WNHNN and SYGVQD (reference sequence). The germline V and J ends were trimmed by 2 bases and 2 bases, with 7 bases remaining between them. CDR3 in DNA: TGCGCCAGCAGTGAGGACCCGACCTACGAGCAGTACTTC. Residues: CASSEDPTYEQYF.

The CDR3 loop reads CASSLDGNTQYF. The CDR3 nucleotides are TGTGCCAGCAGCTTAGACGGGAATACGCAGTATTTT. This rearrangement joins TRBV11-2 to TRBJ2-3, with D possibly matching TRBD2 (5 bases). Germline lookup yields CDR1 SGHAT and CDR2 FQNNGV. This CDR3 contains 12 residues. V dropped 0 bases and J dropped 7 bases, with 5 bases sitting between them. Full variable domain (missing parts from reference TRBV11-2 and TRBJ2-3): EAGVAQSPRYKIIEKRQSVAFWCNPISGHATLYWYQQILGQGPKLLIQFQNNGVVDDSQLPKDRFSAERLKGVDSTLKIQPAKLEDSAVYLCASSLDGNTQYFGPGTRLTVL.

This clonotype was seen a few times. The V gene is TRBV29-1, the J gene TRBJ1-1; TRBD1 matches at 7 bases. The V gene's germline CDR1 is SQVTM and CDR2 ANQGSEA. The J segment lost 2 bases and the V segment lost 5 bases, leaving 5 bases of the junction unmatched. There are 13 residues in the CDR3. Here the CDR3 DNA reads TGCAGCGTTCCTGACAGGGTTAACACTGAAGCTTTCTTT. Protein product: CSVPDRVNTEAFF.

This clonotype showed up just a few times. V and J are TRBV10-3 and TRBJ2-3; D tentatively reads TRBD1 or TRBD2 (5 bases each). Trimming stripped 5 bases from V and 8 bases from J, with 11 bases between. Germline CDR1 ENHRY, CDR2 SYGVKD. The CDR3 has 12 residues. The CDR3 sequence: CAISPGRLTQYF. The CDR3 DNA reads as TGTGCCATCAGTCCGGGGCGCCTTACGCAGTATTTT.

CDR3 bases: TGTGCCAGCAGCGACAATCCCGGACAGGGGAAGGAGACCCAGTACTTC. It specifies CASSDNPGQGKETQYF. The rearrangement joins TRBV5-4 to TRBJ2-5, with 9 bases matching TRBD1. Germline V CDR1 and CDR2: SGHNT, YYREEE (reference sequence). J lost 5 bases, V lost 4 bases, and 12 bases had no gene match. This CDR3 comprises 16 residues.

This clonotype was recorded a few times. The chain is built from TRBV7-2 and TRBJ2-7; 7 bases align to TRBD1. Trimming cost V 5 bases and J 3 bases; bases outside gene matches: 4. Germline lookup yields CDR1 SGHTA and CDR2 FQGNSA. The CDR3 runs 13 residues. The CDR3 is CASSLNRGYEQYV. Written as DNA, the CDR3 is TGTGCCAGCAGCCTGAACAGGGGCTACGAGCAGTACGTC.

This clonotype was seen many times. The chain links TRBV4-3 to TRBJ2-1; TRBD2 matches at 9 bases. V shed 4 bases, J shed 15 bases, and the junction held 16 bases outside the gene matches. Germline V gene lookup returns CDR1 LGHNA and CDR2 YSLEER. The CDR3 extends over 15 amino acids. CDR3 in amino acids: CASSPRPLQAGGWFF. CDR3 bases: TGCGCCAGCAGCCCGAGACCCCTCCAAGCGGGGGGCTGGTTCTTC.

The chain carries TRBV20-1 and TRBJ1-5; D remains ambiguous. This CDR3 has 12 amino acids. The V gene lost 3 bases and the J gene lost 8 bases, with 11 bases spanning the gap. Per the germline V gene, CDR1 is DFQATT and CDR2 is SNEGSKA (reference sequence). The CDR3, as DNA: TGCAGTGCTAGTGCTCCCGGGGAGCCCCAGCATTTT. It translates to CSASAPGEPQHF.

This clonotype has just a few counts. The V gene is TRBV7-8, the J gene TRBJ2-7, with D possibly being TRBD1 (5 bases). The germline V and J ends were trimmed by 4 bases and 5 bases, with 9 bases remaining between them. This CDR3 has 12 amino acids. The germline V gene encodes CDR1 SGHVS and CDR2 FQNEAQ. In DNA form, the CDR3 reads TGTGCCAGCAGCTCGTACAGGAACGAGCAGTACTTC. Translation gives CASSSYRNEQYF.

The V call is TRBV2, the J call TRBJ2-7; 8 positions match TRBD2. Germline CDR1 SNHLY, CDR2 FYNNEI. This CDR3 comprises 14 residues. With 8 bases clipped from V and 2 bases from J, the junction kept 8 bases outside the gene matches. CDR3 DNA sequence: TGTGCCAGCTTCGCGGGAGCGGGGGCCTACGAGCAGTACTTC. It codes for CASFAGAGAYEQYF. The full variable domain, in which reference TRBV2 and TRBJ2-7 provide the parts outside the CDR3, is EPEVTQTPSHQVTQMGQEVILRCVPISNHLYFYWYRQILGQKVEFLVSFYNNEISEKSEIFDDQFSVERPDGSNFTLKIRSTKLEDSAMYFCASFAGAGAYEQYFGPGTRLTVT.

This clonotype was counted a few times. The J gene is TRBJ2-5, the V gene TRBV2; D perhaps matches TRBD1 (5 bases). The CDR3 extends over 13 amino acids. CDR1 and CDR2 (germline): SNHLY, FYNNEI. Trimming left V 9 bases short and J 1 base short, with 12 bases between. This chain's CDR3 is CASKTELQETQYF. The CDR3 DNA follows: TGTGCCAGTAAGACAGAACTCCAAGAGACCCAGTACTTC. Together with reference TRBV2 and TRBJ2-5, the CDR3 gives the full variable domain: EPEVTQTPSHQVTQMGQEVILRCVPISNHLYFYWYRQILGQKVEFLVSFYNNEISEKSEIFDDQFSVERPDGSNFTLKIRSTKLEDSAMYFCASKTELQETQYFGPGTRLLVL.

This clonotype was recorded at least ten times. CDR3: CASSLRLAVTDTQYF. The CDR3 DNA is TGTGCCAGCAGTCTAAGACTAGCGGTCACAGATACGCAGTATTTT. This chain joins TRBV12-3 or TRBV12-4 and TRBJ2-3; 9 nucleotides agree with TRBD2. V dropped 5 bases and J dropped 2; count of bases not matched to a gene: 5. The CDR3 has 15 amino acids.

The chain links TRBV11-3 to TRBJ2-2; 7 bases line up with TRBD1. CDR3 size: 21 residues. The germline CDR1 and CDR2 sequences are SGHNT and YENEEA. J gave up 0 bases and V 0 bases, and 16 bases lay outside the gene matches. CDR3 in amino acids: CASSLEGYLQGNLSNTGELFF. In DNA form, the CDR3 reads TGTGCCAGCAGCTTAGAAGGGTACCTACAGGGGAATCTCTCGAACACCGGGGAGCTGTTTTTT.

This rearrangement joins TRBV30 to TRBJ2-7; tentatively, D is TRBD1 or TRBD2 (5 bases each). Germline CDR1 and CDR2: GTSNPN and SVGIG (reference sequence). Trimming cost V 4 bases and J 2 bases, with 15 bases left between them. The CDR3 is 14 residues long. The DNA of the CDR3 is TGTGCCTGGACCTCCCGGGACGGGACCTACGAGCAGTACTTC. Protein sequence: CAWTSRDGTYEQYF.

This clonotype occurred many times. The J gene is TRBJ2-2, the V gene TRBV7-9, with D unresolved. The V gene lost 1 base and the J gene lost 3 bases, with 6 bases spanning the gap. This CDR3 spans 14 amino acids. The germline gives CDR1 SEHNR, CDR2 FQNEAQ (reference sequence). CDR3 sequence (DNA): TGTGCCAGCAGCTTAGTTTCGTACACCGGGGAGCTGTTTTTT. Translated: CASSLVSYTGELFF. The entire variable domain, with the rest obtained from reference TRBV7-9 and TRBJ2-2, is as follows: DTGVSQNPRHKITKRGQNVTFRCDPISEHNRLYWYRQTLGQGPEFLTYFQNEAQLEKSRLLSDRFSAERPKGSFSTLEIQRTEQGDSAMYLCASSLVSYTGELFFGEGSRLTVL.

This clonotype has just a few counts. The chain is built from TRBV2 and TRBJ1-2; a weak D match, TRBD1 (5 bases). The CDR3 sequence is 13 residues long. Germline loops: CDR1 SNHLY, CDR2 FYNNEI. Deletions cut 6 bases from V and 4 bases from J, with 12 bases between. CDR3 amino acids: CASRVGGSYGYTF. CDR3 DNA sequence: TGTGCCAGCAGGGTGGGGGGTAGCTATGGCTACACCTTC.

This clonotype was seen a few times. The chain uses TRBV28 and TRBJ1-1; D is unclear. The ends were cut back, 8 bases at V and 5 bases at J, with 12 bases in the middle. This CDR3 spans 12 amino acids. CDR1 and CDR2 (germline): MDHEN, SYDVKM. The CDR3: CASLMGGTEAFF. In DNA, the CDR3 is TGTGCCAGCCTAATGGGAGGAACTGAAGCTTTCTTT.

V gene TRBV5-1 combines with J gene TRBJ1-6, with D possibly matching TRBD1 (6 bases). This CDR3 has 14 amino acids. The germline V and J ends were trimmed by 3 bases and 8 bases, with 12 bases remaining between them. Per the germline V gene, CDR1 is SGHRS and CDR2 is YFSETQ. Here the CDR3 reads CASSWGRGDSPLHF. DNA for the CDR3: TGCGCCAGCAGCTGGGGTAGGGGGGATTCACCCCTCCACTTT.

In this sample, this clonotype turned up a few times. The rearrangement joins TRBV4-1 to TRBJ2-1, with 9 positions matching TRBD1. From germline, CDR1 is MGHRA and CDR2 YSYEKL. The V segment lost 2 bases and the J segment 8 bases; nucleotides outside the gene matches: 13. The CDR3 runs to 17 residues. Written as DNA, the CDR3 is TGCGCCAGCAGCCAATCTCCGGGACAGGGACGGGGTGATGAGCAGTTCTTC. This codes for CASSQSPGQGRGDEQFF.

At least ten counts were recorded for this clonotype. The chain uses TRBV12-3 or TRBV12-4 and TRBJ1-5; D is unclear. The V gene lost 5 bases and the J gene lost 7 bases, with 9 bases spanning the gap. The CDR3 is 12 amino acids. In DNA form, the CDR3 reads TGTGCCAGCAGTCTCCCCCCCCAGCCCCAGCATTTT. Amino acids: CASSLPPQPQHF.

This clonotype has only a few counts. The genes are TRBV30 and TRBJ2-7; D gene ambiguous. Germline-derived CDR1 and CDR2 are GTSNPN and SVGIG (reference sequence). Trimming left V 0 bases short and J 0 bases short, with 3 bases between. The CDR3 length is 12 residues. Here the CDR3 reads CAWSVISYEQYF. The CDR3 DNA reads TGTGCCTGGAGTGTAATCTCCTACGAGCAGTACTTC.

This clonotype appeared a few times. This rearrangement joins TRBV18 to TRBJ2-4; 7 bases are a match to TRBD2. The CDR3 loop spans 14 amino acids. V dropped 2 bases and J dropped 5; count of bases not matched to a gene: 3. The germline gives CDR1 KGHSH, CDR2 LQKENI. This chain's CDR3 is CASSPAGEENIQYF. In nucleotides, the CDR3 is TGTGCCAGCTCACCAGCGGGGGAAGAAAACATTCAGTACTTC.

This clonotype was recorded a few times. This rearrangement joins TRBV7-3 to TRBJ2-3; 9 positions match TRBD2. The V gene end was trimmed by 4 bases and the J gene end by 5 bases; junction bases not matched to a gene: 4. CDR1 and CDR2 from the germline V gene are SGHTA and FQGTGA. The CDR3 length is 14 residues. The CDR3 DNA sequence: TGTGCCAGCAGCTCGGTAGCGGGGGTAGATACGCAGTATTTT. This sequence encodes CASSSVAGVDTQYF.